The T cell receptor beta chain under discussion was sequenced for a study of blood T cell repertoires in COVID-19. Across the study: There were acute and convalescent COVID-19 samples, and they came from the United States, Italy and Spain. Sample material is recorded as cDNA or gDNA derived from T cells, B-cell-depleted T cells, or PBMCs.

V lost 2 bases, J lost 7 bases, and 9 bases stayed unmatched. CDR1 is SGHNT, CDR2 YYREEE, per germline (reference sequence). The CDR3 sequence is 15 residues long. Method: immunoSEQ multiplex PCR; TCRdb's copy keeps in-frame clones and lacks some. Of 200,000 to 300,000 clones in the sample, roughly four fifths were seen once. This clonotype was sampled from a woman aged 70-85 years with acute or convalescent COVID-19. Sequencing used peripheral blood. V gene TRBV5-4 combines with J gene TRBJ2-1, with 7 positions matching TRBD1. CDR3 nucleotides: TGTGCCAGCAGCTTACGACAGGGAATAAGAAATGAGCAGTTCTTC. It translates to CASSLRQGIRNEQFF.